These 7 T cell receptor beta chains originate from one sample sequenced in a study of HIV-infected patients and healthy controls. No cell fractionation was done, so the repertoire covers all unsorted peripheral blood T cells. Alpha and beta constant-region primers primed reverse transcription of around 500 ng RNA. Each of the alpha and beta chains got its own library through chain-specific third strand synthesis with indices. TCRdb fed the 5' RACE reads into MiXCR, producing one record per CDR3 protein. The profile shows 15,000 or so distinct CDR3 sequences, about 7% of them singletons. Sequencing was performed on blood. Receptors were obtained from an adult in good health.

This clonotype came up many times. The genes are TRBV7-2 and TRBJ1-2, with D unclear. The CDR3 runs to 15 residues. The germline gives CDR1 SGHTA, CDR2 FQGNSA. Trimming pared 1 base from V and 6 bases from J, leaving 15 bases between. In DNA form, the CDR3 reads TGTGCCAGCAGCTTAGAGTGGTGGGGTGGGGATGGCTACACCTTC. It codes for CASSLEWWGGDGYTF.

This clonotype appeared many times. The V call is TRBV6-2 or TRBV6-3, the J call TRBJ2-1; 11 bases are shared with TRBD2. Germline V gene data show CDR1 as MNHEY and CDR2 as SVGEGT. J gave up 6 bases and V 2 bases, and 18 bases lay outside the gene matches. This CDR3 is built from 20 residues. The CDR3 here is CASSYPSGTSGRKLGNEQFF. The CDR3 nucleotides read TGTGCCAGCAGTTACCCCTCCGGTACTAGCGGGAGAAAATTGGGCAATGAGCAGTTCTTC.

At least ten counts were recorded for this clonotype. The genes are TRBV2 and TRBJ2-7, with D possibly matching TRBD2 (6 bases). The CDR3 sequence is 15 residues long. Trimming cost V 6 bases and J 4 bases, with 19 bases left between them. CDR1 SNHLY and CDR2 FYNNEI come from the germline V gene. CDR3 amino acids: CASSDPGTGVYEQYF. The CDR3 coding sequence is TGTGCCAGCAGCGACCCGGGAACGGGAGTATACGAGCAGTACTTC.

This clonotype came up many times. J is TRBJ2-1 and V is TRBV4-2; tentative D call: TRBD2 (5 bases). From germline, CDR1 is LGHNA and CDR2 YNFKEQ. The V gene lost 1 base and the J gene lost 5 bases, with 15 bases spanning the gap. CDR3 length: 16 amino acids. This CDR3 reads CASSQGEDSANNEQFF. CDR3 nucleotide sequence: TGTGCCAGCAGCCAAGGCGAGGATAGCGCAAACAATGAGCAGTTCTTC.

At least ten counts were recorded for this clonotype. V is TRBV20-1 and J is TRBJ1-5; D is undetermined. CDR3 length: 12 residues. Trimming left V 5 bases short and J 0 bases short, with 5 bases between. The germline V gene has CDR1 DFQATT and CDR2 SNEGSKA (reference sequence). The CDR3 is CSASRSNQPQHF. CDR3 coding DNA: TGCAGTGCTTCCCGTAGCAATCAGCCCCAGCATTTT.

The V and J genes are TRBV20-1 and TRBJ1-2; no clear D gene. This CDR3 region has 15 residues. Trimming removed 0 bases at V and 5 bases at J, with 16 bases between. CDR1 is DFQATT and CDR2 is SNEGSKA in the germline V gene (reference sequence). CDR3 loop: CSARDARQTTYGYTF. In nucleotides, the CDR3 is TGCAGTGCTAGAGATGCCCGGCAAACTACTTATGGCTACACCTTC.

The sample holds many counts of this clonotype. The chain uses TRBV20-1 and TRBJ2-5; the D gene is possibly TRBD2 (5 bases). The CDR3 runs to 14 residues. The V end lost 4 bases, the J end lost 2 bases, and 14 bases lay between the germline ends. Germline-derived CDR1 and CDR2 are DFQATT and SNEGSKA (reference sequence). For the CDR3, the DNA is TGCAGTGCTATTAAACGGGGATTACAAGAGACCCAGTACTTC. Its translation: CSAIKRGLQETQYF.